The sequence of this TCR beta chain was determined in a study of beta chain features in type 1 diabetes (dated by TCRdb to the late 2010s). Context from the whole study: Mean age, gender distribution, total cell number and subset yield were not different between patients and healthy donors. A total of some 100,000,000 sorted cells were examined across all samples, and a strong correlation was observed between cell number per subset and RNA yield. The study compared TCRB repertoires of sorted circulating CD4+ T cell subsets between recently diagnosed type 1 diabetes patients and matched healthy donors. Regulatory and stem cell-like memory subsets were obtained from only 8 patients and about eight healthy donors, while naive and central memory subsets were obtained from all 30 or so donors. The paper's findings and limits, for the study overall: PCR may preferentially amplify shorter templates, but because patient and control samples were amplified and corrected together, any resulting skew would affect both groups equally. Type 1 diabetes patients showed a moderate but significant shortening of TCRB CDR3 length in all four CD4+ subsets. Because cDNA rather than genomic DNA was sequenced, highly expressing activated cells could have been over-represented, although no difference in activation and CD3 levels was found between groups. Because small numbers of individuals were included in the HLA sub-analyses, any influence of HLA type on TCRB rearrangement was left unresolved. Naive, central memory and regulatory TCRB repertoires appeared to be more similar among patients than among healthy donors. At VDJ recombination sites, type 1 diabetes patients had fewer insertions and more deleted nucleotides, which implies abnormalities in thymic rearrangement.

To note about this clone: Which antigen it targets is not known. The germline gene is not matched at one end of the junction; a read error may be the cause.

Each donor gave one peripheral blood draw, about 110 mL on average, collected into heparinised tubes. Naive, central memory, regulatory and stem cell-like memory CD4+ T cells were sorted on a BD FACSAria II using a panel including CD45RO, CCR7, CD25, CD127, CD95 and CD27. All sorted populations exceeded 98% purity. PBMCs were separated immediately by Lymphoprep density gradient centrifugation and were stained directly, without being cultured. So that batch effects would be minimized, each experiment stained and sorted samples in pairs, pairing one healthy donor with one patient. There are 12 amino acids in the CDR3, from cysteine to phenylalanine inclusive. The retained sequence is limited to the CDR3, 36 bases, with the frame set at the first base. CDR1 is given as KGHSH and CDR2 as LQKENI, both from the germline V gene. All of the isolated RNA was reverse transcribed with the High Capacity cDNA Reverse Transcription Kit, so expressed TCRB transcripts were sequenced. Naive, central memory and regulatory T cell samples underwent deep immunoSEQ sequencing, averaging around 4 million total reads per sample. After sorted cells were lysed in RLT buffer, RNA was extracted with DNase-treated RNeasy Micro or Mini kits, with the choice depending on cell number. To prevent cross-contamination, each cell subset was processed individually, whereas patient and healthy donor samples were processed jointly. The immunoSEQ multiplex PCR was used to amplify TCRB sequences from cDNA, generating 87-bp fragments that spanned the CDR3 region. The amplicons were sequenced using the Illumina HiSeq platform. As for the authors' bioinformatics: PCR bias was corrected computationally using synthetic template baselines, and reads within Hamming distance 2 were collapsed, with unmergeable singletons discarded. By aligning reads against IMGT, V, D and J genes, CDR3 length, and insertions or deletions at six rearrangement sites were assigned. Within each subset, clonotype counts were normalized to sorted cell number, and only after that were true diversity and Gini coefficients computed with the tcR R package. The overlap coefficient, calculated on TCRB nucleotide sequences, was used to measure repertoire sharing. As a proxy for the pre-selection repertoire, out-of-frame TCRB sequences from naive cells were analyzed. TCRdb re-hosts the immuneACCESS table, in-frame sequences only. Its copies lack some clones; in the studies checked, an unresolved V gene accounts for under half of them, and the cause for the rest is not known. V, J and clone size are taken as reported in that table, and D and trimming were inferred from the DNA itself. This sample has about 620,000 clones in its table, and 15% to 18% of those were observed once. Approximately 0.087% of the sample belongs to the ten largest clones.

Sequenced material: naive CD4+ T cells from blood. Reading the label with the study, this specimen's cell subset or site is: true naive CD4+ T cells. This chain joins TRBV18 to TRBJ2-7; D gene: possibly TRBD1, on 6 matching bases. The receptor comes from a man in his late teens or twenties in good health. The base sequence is TGTGCCACCTCAGGGGATCAACGAGAGCAGTACTTC. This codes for CATSGDQREQYF.